Presented here are 7 T cell receptor beta chains from one specimen sequenced in a study of sequential checkpoint blockade in melanoma. Generated by immunoSEQ multiplex PCR, the TCRdb table keeps only in-frame clones and is missing some. The sample consists of about 10,000 clones, less than 85% of them appearing once. Sample treatment: randomized to nivolumab then ipilimumab (arm A) or the reverse (arm B). Here the sequenced sample was CD8+ T cells sorted from blood (inferred from file names), taken from a patient given nivolumab and ipilimumab in sequence. The receptors here all came from a human donor with melanoma.

This clone was seen a few times. The chain uses TRBV7-6 and TRBJ2-7; TRBD1 matches at 7 bases. The CDR3 is 17 residues long. The J segment lost 5 bases and the V segment lost 3 bases, leaving 16 bases of the junction unmatched. Germline values: CDR1 SGHVS, CDR2 FNYEAQ. CDR3 sequence reads: CASSFRAPGQGDHEQYF. The DNA for the CDR3 is TGTGCCAGCAGCTTTAGGGCCCCGGGCCAGGGGGACCACGAGCAGTACTTC.

This rearrangement joins TRBV18 to TRBJ2-5, with 10 bases lining up with TRBD2. Germline-derived CDR1 and CDR2 are KGHSH and LQKENI. V lost 5 bases to trimming and J lost 5 bases; unmatched junction nucleotides: 8. This CDR3 has 15 amino acids. The CDR3 here is CASSAGTSVWETQYF. The CDR3, as DNA: TGTGCCAGCTCAGCCGGGACTAGCGTTTGGGAGACCCAGTACTTC.

The gene calls are TRBV2 and TRBJ2-7; D call uncertain. In germline, CDR1 is SNHLY, CDR2 FYNNEI. The CDR3 has 12 residues. The ends were cut back, 1 base at V and 2 bases at J, with 3 bases in the middle. The CDR3 DNA is TGTGCCAGCAGTGAAGGGCCCTACGAGCAGTACTTC. Its translation is CASSEGPYEQYF.

V gene TRBV7-9 combines with J gene TRBJ1-2; TRBD1 matches 9 bases. J gave up 2 bases and V 5 bases, and 9 bases lay outside the gene matches. Germline values: CDR1 SEHNR, CDR2 FQNEAQ (reference sequence). This CDR3 has 16 residues. The CDR3: CASSPRTGVVNYGYTF. As DNA, the CDR3 is TGTGCCAGCAGCCCCAGGACAGGGGTGGTAAACTATGGCTACACCTTC. The variable domain in full, with the rest retrieved from reference TRBV7-9 and TRBJ1-2, is DTGVSQNPRHKITKRGQNVTFRCDPISEHNRLYWYRQTLGQGPEFLTYFQNEAQLEKSRLLSDRFSAERPKGSFSTLEIQRTEQGDSAMYLCASSPRTGVVNYGYTFGSGTRLTVV.

The chain uses TRBV4-1 and TRBJ1-2; D is unclear. This CDR3 spans 14 amino acids. Deletions cut 0 bases from V and 4 bases from J, with 9 bases between. Germline V CDR1 and CDR2: MGHRA, YSYEKL. The CDR3 nucleotides read TGCGCCAGCAGCCAAGAAAAGGGAGTCTATGGCTACACCTTC. The encoded protein is CASSQEKGVYGYTF.

The genes are TRBV5-5 and TRBJ1-5; D not certain. V was shortened by 4 bases and J by 0 bases, with 11 bases between the two germline ends. This CDR3 is 15 amino acids long. The germline gives CDR1 SGHKS, CDR2 YYEKEE (reference sequence). The CDR3 region is CASSLRPYSNQPQHF. Here the CDR3 DNA reads TGTGCCAGCAGCCTCCGTCCCTATAGCAATCAGCCCCAGCATTTT. Full variable domain (missing parts from reference TRBV5-5 and TRBJ1-5): DAGVTQSPTHLIKTRGQQVTLRCSPISGHKSVSWYQQVLGQGPQFIFQYYEKEERGRGNFPDRFSARQFPNYSSELNVNALLLGDSALYLCASSLRPYSNQPQHFGDGTRLSIL.

The chain recombines TRBV6-1 with TRBJ2-7; 13 nucleotides match TRBD2. Trimming removed 6 bases from V and 6 bases from J; junction bases left unmatched: 5. The CDR3 consists of 14 residues. CDR1 and CDR2 from the germline V gene are MNHNS and SASEGT. The CDR3 protein is CASRRTSGGAEQYF. Written as DNA, the CDR3 is TGTGCCAGCAGACGGACTAGCGGGGGTGCCGAGCAGTACTTC.